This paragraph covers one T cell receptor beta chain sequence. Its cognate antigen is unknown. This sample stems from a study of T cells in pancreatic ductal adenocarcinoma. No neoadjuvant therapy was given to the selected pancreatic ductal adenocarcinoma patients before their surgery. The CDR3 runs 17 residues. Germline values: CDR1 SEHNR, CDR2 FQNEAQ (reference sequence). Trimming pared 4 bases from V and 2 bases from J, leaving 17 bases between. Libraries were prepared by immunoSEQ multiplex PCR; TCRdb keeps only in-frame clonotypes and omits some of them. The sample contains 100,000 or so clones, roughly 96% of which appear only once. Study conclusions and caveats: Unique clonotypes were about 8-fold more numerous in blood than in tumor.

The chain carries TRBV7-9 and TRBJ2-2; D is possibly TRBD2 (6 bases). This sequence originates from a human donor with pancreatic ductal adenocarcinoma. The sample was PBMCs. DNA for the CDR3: TGTGCCAGCAGCTCTCAGTGGGAGGAGAGAAACACCGGGGAGCTGTTTTTT. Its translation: CASSSQWEERNTGELFF.